This T cell receptor (beta chain) is from a study of blood T cell repertoires in COVID-19. Study context: Material from acute and convalescent COVID-19 was sourced from the United States, Italy and Spain. PBMCs, B-cell-depleted T cells, or T cells provided the cDNA or gDNA that made up the material.

Authors' data handling: Quantification of nucleated cells was approximated via reference gene primer amplification. The assay was immunoSEQ multiplex PCR, and TCRdb's table has in-frame clones only and misses some. For V, J and clone size, that table is used; D and trimming come from the DNA. The table includes around 300,000 clones, more than 80% detected once. V shed 1 base and J shed 4 bases, with 8 bases lying between them. The CDR3 covers 15 residues. Germline CDR1 reads SGHVS; CDR2 reads FNYEAQ. The chain carries TRBV7-6 and TRBJ2-6, with no clear D. This receptor was obtained from a young woman with active or convalescent COVID-19. Material for sequencing was peripheral blood. This chain's CDR3 is CASSLGSAGANVLTF. CDR3 DNA: TGTGCCAGCAGCTTAGGAAGCGCCGGGGCCAACGTCCTGACTTTC.